Presented here are 26 T cell receptor beta chains from one specimen sequenced in a study of OX40 agonist ivuxolimab in advanced cancers. The assay was immunoSEQ multiplex PCR, and TCRdb's table has in-frame clones only and misses some. The sample lists around 94,000 clones, approximately 92% occurring once. The specimen was CD4+ or CD8+ T cells sorted from blood, collected in a trial of the OX40 agonist ivuxolimab. Source of these receptors: an adult with an advanced solid tumor such as melanoma, head and neck, liver or kidney cancer.

The CDR3 sequence: CSVEGVSYEQYF. DNA of the CDR3: TGCAGCGTCGAGGGAGTCTCCTACGAGCAGTACTTC. The gene calls are TRBV29-1 and TRBJ2-7; a possible D gene is TRBD2 (5 bases). V was shortened by 6 bases and J by 0 bases, with 9 bases between the two germline ends. Germline V gives CDR1 SQVTM, CDR2 ANQGSEA. The CDR3 runs to 12 residues.

The chain links TRBV4-1 to TRBJ2-1; D could derive from TRBD1 or TRBD2 (6 bases each). CDR1 is MGHRA, CDR2 YSYEKL, per germline. Deletions cut 3 bases from V and 3 bases from J, with 9 bases between. The CDR3 runs to 14 residues. In DNA, the CDR3 is TGCGCCAGCAGCCAGGGGGGCGGCTACAATGAGCAGTTCTTC. This gives the protein CASSQGGGYNEQFF.

The chain combines TRBV30 with TRBJ1-5, with D unclear. Between the trimmed V and J ends, which lost 1 base and 7 bases, there was a span of 11 bases. CDR3 size: 13 residues. The germline CDR1 and CDR2 sequences are GTSNPN and SVGIG (reference sequence). The CDR3 sequence: CAWSGKGSQPQHF. In DNA, the CDR3 is TGTGCCTGGAGTGGAAAAGGGTCCCAGCCCCAGCATTTT.

V and J are TRBV2 and TRBJ1-1, with unresolved D. The V gene's germline CDR1 is SNHLY and CDR2 FYNNEI. V lost 7 bases and J 1 base, leaving 7 bases between the germline ends. CDR3 length equals 12 residues. The CDR3 DNA reads as TGTGCCAGCAAATTGAGGAACACTGAAGCTTTCTTT. Encoded protein: CASKLRNTEAFF.

The chain couples TRBV21-1 to TRBJ2-7; whether TRBD1, the table's D call, matches the DNA was not checked. TRBV21-1 is labeled a pseudogene. The CDR3 covers 12 residues. Here the CDR3 DNA reads TGTGCCAGCAACCCCTTGAAGGGGGAGCAGTACTTC. This codes for CASNPLKGEQYF.

The J gene is TRBJ2-1, the V gene TRBV15; TRBD2 might be the D (6 bases). V was pared by 0 bases and J by 6 bases, with 9 bases between. Germline lookup yields CDR1 LNHNV and CDR2 YYDKDF (reference sequence). The CDR3 has 14 amino acids. CDR3 sequence: CATSRDAGTNEQFF. Here the CDR3 DNA reads TGTGCCACCAGCAGAGATGCGGGGACCAATGAGCAGTTCTTC.

This chain uses TRBV10-2 with TRBJ1-4, with D uncertain. V shed 6 bases and J shed 5 bases, with 4 bases lying between them. The CDR3 sequence is 11 residues long. Germline V lookup: CDR1 WSHSY, CDR2 SAAADI. CDR3 in amino acids: CASRENEKLFF. As DNA, the CDR3 is TGCGCCAGCAGGGAAAATGAAAAACTGTTTTTT.

The genes are TRBV9 and TRBJ2-2; 7 bases are shared with TRBD2. This CDR3 comprises 16 residues. V was clipped by 4 bases and J by 0 bases; unmatched bases: 6. Germline-derived CDR1 and CDR2 are SGDLS and YYNGEE. This CDR3 reads CASSSSGGSNTGELFF. CDR3 nucleotide sequence: TGTGCCAGCAGCTCCTCGGGGGGTTCGAACACCGGGGAGCTGTTTTTT.

The count of this clone is one. The rearrangement uses TRBV29-1 and TRBJ1-5; 8 bases line up with TRBD1. V lost 6 bases, J lost 4 bases, and 5 bases stayed unmatched. Germline CDR1 reads SQVTM; CDR2 reads ANQGSEA. The CDR3 consists of 13 residues. This CDR3 reads CSVLDRGNQPQHF. The CDR3 DNA is TGCAGCGTCCTCGACAGGGGTAATCAGCCCCAGCATTTT.

The chain uses TRBV28 and TRBJ2-7; a weak D match, TRBD2 (5 bases). The CDR3 loop spans 13 amino acids. Trimming stripped 5 bases from V and 12 bases from J, with 20 bases between. The germline gives CDR1 MDHEN, CDR2 SYDVKM. CDR3 nucleotide sequence: TGTGCCAGCAGTCTCGGGATCCGAATAGGGCCGTACTTC. This codes for CASSLGIRIGPYF.

The chain links TRBV5-1 to TRBJ1-1; 7 bases line up with TRBD1. With V trimmed by 0 bases and J by 1 base, 3 bases remained unmatched. The CDR3 length is 15 residues. Germline V gene sequence: CDR1 SGHRS, CDR2 YFSETQ. CDR3 residues: CASSLEQGSNTEAFF. CDR3 bases: TGCGCCAGCAGCTTGGAACAGGGGTCGAACACTGAAGCTTTCTTT.

V usage is TRBV7-6 and J usage is TRBJ2-3, with 10 nucleotides matching TRBD2. CDR1 SGHVS and CDR2 FNYEAQ come from the germline V gene. The J segment lost 5 bases and the V segment lost 4 bases, leaving 6 bases of the junction unmatched. This CDR3 region has 15 residues. The CDR3 DNA follows: TGTGCCAGCAGCTCAGCGGGGGGGCCAGTAGATACGCAGTATTTT. Protein: CASSSAGGPVDTQYF.

This chain links TRBV5-1 with TRBJ1-3; tentatively, D is TRBD1 (6 bases). The CDR3 loop spans 11 amino acids. V was shortened by 5 bases and J by 11 bases, with 11 bases between the two germline ends. The germline gives CDR1 SGHRS, CDR2 YFSETQ. The CDR3 DNA is TGCGCCAGCAGTTCGGGGGGCGCCATATATTTT. Its protein product is CASSSGGAIYF. Full variable domain (remainder filled in from reference TRBV5-1 and TRBJ1-3): KAGVTQTPRYLIKTRGQQVTLSCSPISGHRSVSWYQQTPGQGLQFLFEYFSETQRNKGNFPGRFSGRQFSNSRSEMNVSTLELGDSALYLCASSSGGAIYFGEGSWLTVV.

The gene calls are TRBV7-9 and TRBJ2-7; 14 nucleotides align to TRBD2. Germline CDR1 SEHNR, CDR2 FQNEAQ (reference sequence). The trim removed 0 bases at V and 3 bases at J, leaving 7 bases unmatched. The CDR3 extends over 18 amino acids. The CDR3 sequence: CASSLAGTSGRGGYEQYF. Here the CDR3 DNA reads TGTGCCAGCAGCTTAGCCGGGACTAGCGGGAGAGGAGGCTACGAGCAGTACTTC.

This sequence joins TRBV10-2 and TRBJ2-5; TRBD1 might be the D (6 bases). V was trimmed by 8 bases and J by 4 bases, leaving 20 bases between them. From germline, CDR1 is WSHSY and CDR2 SAAADI. This CDR3 comprises 15 residues. The CDR3 sequence: CASLGTPPKGETQYF. In DNA form, the CDR3 reads TGCGCCAGCCTGGGGACACCCCCTAAGGGAGAGACCCAGTACTTC.

The chain couples TRBV5-1 to TRBJ2-7; possibly TRBD1 for D (6 bases). Trimming pared 0 bases from V and 5 bases from J, leaving 6 bases between. Germline V gives CDR1 SGHRS, CDR2 YFSETQ. CDR3 length equals 12 residues. DNA of the CDR3: TGCGCCAGCAGCTTGGGACAGGACGAGCAGTACTTC. Its translation: CASSLGQDEQYF.

The chain has TRBV6-6 and TRBJ1-1; tentative D call: TRBD1 (6 bases). V dropped 5 bases and J dropped 0 bases, with 10 bases sitting between them. CDR3 size: 14 residues. Germline lookup yields CDR1 MNHNY and CDR2 SVGAGI (reference sequence). CDR3 in amino acids: CASSTRGLNTEAFF. In DNA form, the CDR3 reads TGTGCCAGCAGTACCAGGGGATTGAACACTGAAGCTTTCTTT.

The CDR3 region has the DNA TGTGCCAGCAGTTACTCGGTTCCAGGGTTCTACGAGCAGTACTTC. Translating gives CASSYSVPGFYEQYF. This rearrangement joins TRBV6-5 to TRBJ2-7, with TRBD1 as a possible D gene (5 bases). Trimming removed 0 bases at V and 3 bases at J, with 12 bases between. The CDR3 contains 15 residues. Germline values: CDR1 MNHEY, CDR2 SVGAGI.

This chain links TRBV5-1 with TRBJ2-2, with unresolved D. CDR3 length: 14 amino acids. V gave up 3 bases and J gave up 1 base, with 7 bases separating them. Germline lookup yields CDR1 SGHRS and CDR2 YFSETQ. CDR3 coding DNA: TGCGCCAGCAGCTCCTACAGGAACACCGGGGAGCTGTTTTTT. Translating gives CASSSYRNTGELFF.

The chain joins TRBV4-3 to TRBJ2-1, with 10 bases matching TRBD2. This CDR3 has 15 amino acids. Germline CDR1 LGHNA, CDR2 YSLEER. Unmatched junction bases numbered 10, after V lost 6 bases and J lost 8 bases. In DNA form, the CDR3 reads TGCGCCAGCAGTCCCGTGGGACTAGCGACGGATGAGCAGTTCTTC. It specifies CASSPVGLATDEQFF.

The genes are TRBV5-6 and TRBJ2-1, with TRBD2 matching 10 bases. This CDR3 is 16 amino acids long. Germline V gene sequence: CDR1 SGHDT, CDR2 YYEEEE. The V gene end was trimmed by 0 bases and the J gene end by 0 bases; junction bases not matched to a gene: 0. The DNA of the CDR3 is TGTGCCAGCAGCTTGGGACTAGCGGGCTCCTACAATGAGCAGTTCTTC. It translates to CASSLGLAGSYNEQFF.

The V call is TRBV29-1, the J call TRBJ2-7, with D possibly matching TRBD1 (5 bases). With 4 bases removed from V and 4 bases from J, the gap between germline ends came to 14 bases. CDR1 is SQVTM, CDR2 ANQGSEA, per germline. The CDR3 is made up of 13 amino acids. The CDR3 DNA follows: TGCAGCGTTGTATTACAGGAAAGTTACGAGCAGTACTTC. Amino acids: CSVVLQESYEQYF.

The genes are TRBV4-1 and TRBJ2-3; the match to TRBD2 covers 9 bases. The CDR3 is made up of 18 amino acids. V lost 3 bases to trimming and J lost 1 base; unmatched junction nucleotides: 11. CDR1 is MGHRA, CDR2 YSYEKL, per germline. For the CDR3, the DNA is TGCGCCAGCAGCCACTACCTGACTAGCGGAGGGGGCACAGATACGCAGTATTTT. This codes for CASSHYLTSGGGTDTQYF.

The chain carries TRBV9 and TRBJ2-3; TRBD2 agrees at 8 bases. V lost 0 bases to trimming and J lost 2 bases; unmatched junction nucleotides: 2. The CDR3 loop spans 15 amino acids. Germline V CDR1 and CDR2: SGDLS, YYNGEE. Written as DNA, the CDR3 is TGTGCCAGCAGCGTAGACGGGGGGGCCACAGATACGCAGTATTTT. Its translation: CASSVDGGATDTQYF.

The chain links TRBV4-2 to TRBJ1-1, with D uncertain. The germline V gene encodes CDR1 LGHNA and CDR2 YNFKEQ. The CDR3 runs to 14 residues. V lost 3 bases to trimming and J lost 1 base, with 9 bases between them. The CDR3 protein is CASSQEPGNTEAFF. Written as DNA, the CDR3 is TGTGCCAGCAGCCAGGAGCCAGGGAACACTGAAGCTTTCTTT.

The genes are TRBV10-3 and TRBJ2-7, with TRBD2 identical over 11 bases. Unmatched junction bases numbered 11, after V lost 6 bases and J lost 7 bases. The CDR3 extends over 15 amino acids. CDR1 and CDR2 (germline): ENHRY, SYGVKD. In DNA, the CDR3 is TGTGCCATCAGGAGAAAGACTAGCGGGGAAGATGAGCAGTACTTC. Residues: CAIRRKTSGEDEQYF.